A selection of T cell receptor beta chains follows, all from one sample in a study of T cell responses to AZD1222 COVID-19 vaccine. Only in-frame clones appear in the TCRdb table, and some are missing; sequencing was by immunoSEQ multiplex PCR. The data contain about 110,000 clones, more than 85% of them seen just once; the ten biggest clones take up roughly 1.2%. The source material was peripheral blood, sampled on day 0 of AZD1222 vaccination. All receptors come from an adult in good health. Each CDR3 is given with its conserved first and last residue. The D gene is left open where the match is weak. Clone size is not always given. Where it is, it says once, few, many or a class for expanded clones.

j_call clone_size d_call v_call cdr3_aa cdr3_nt
TRBJ1-3 - - TRBV15 CATSSEAGNTIYF TGTGCCACCAGTTCGGAGGCAGGAAACACCATATATTTT
TRBJ2-7 - - TRBV18 CASSPLGSYEQYF TGTGCCAGCTCACCACTGGGCTCCTACGAGCAGTACTTC
TRBJ1-5 - TRBD1 TRBV19 CASSRDRGFGQPQHF TGTGCCAGTAGCCGGGACAGAGGTTTCGGGCAGCCCCAGCATTTT
TRBJ1-5 - - TRBV19 CASSSTGTRSNQPQHF TGTGCCAGTAGTTCAACCGGGACTCGTAGCAATCAGCCCCAGCATTTT
TRBJ1-3 - - TRBV27 CASSSGSNGNTIYF TGTGCCAGCAGCTCCGGGAGCAATGGAAACACCATATATTTT
TRBJ2-7 - - TRBV12-5 CASGFTPVSYEQYF TGTGCTAGTGGTTTCACACCAGTTTCCTACGAGCAGTACTTC
TRBJ1-1 - - TRBV6-6 CASTPQGYTEAFF TGTGCCAGCACTCCTCAGGGGTACACTGAAGCTTTCTTT
TRBJ2-3 - TRBD2 TRBV5-5 CASSRSGGAADTQYF TGTGCCAGCAGCCGTAGCGGGGGGGCTGCAGATACGCAGTATTTT
TRBJ2-2 - - TRBV7-3 CASSSLANTGELFF TGTGCCAGCAGCTCCCTGGCCAACACCGGGGAGCTGTTTTTT
TRBJ1-5 - TRBD1 TRBV28 CASLVGQGVLYQPQHF TGTGCCAGCCTGGTAGGACAGGGTGTTTTGTATCAGCCCCAGCATTTT
TRBJ1-3 - - TRBV6-6 CASSLRRDSGNTIYF TGTGCCAGCAGTCTCCGGAGGGACTCTGGAAACACCATATATTTT
TRBJ1-6 - - TRBV7-6 CASSFDPIESYNSPLHF TGTGCCAGCAGCTTCGATCCGATTGAATCCTATAATTCACCCCTCCACTTT
TRBJ2-7 once - TRBV19 CASSPVEGGYEQYF TGTGCCAGTAGTCCCGTCGAGGGGGGCTACGAGCAGTACTTC
TRBJ2-7 - - TRBV10-3 CAISVGEAGYEQYF TGTGCCATCAGTGTAGGGGAAGCGGGCTACGAGCAGTACTTC
TRBJ1-5 - - TRBV25-1 CASSYRDSNQPQHF TGTGCCAGCAGCTACAGGGATAGCAATCAGCCCCAGCATTTT
TRBJ1-1 once - TRBV18 CASSPPMRGPTNTEAFF TGTGCCAGCTCACCACCGATGAGGGGTCCTACGAACACTGAAGCTTTCTTT
TRBJ1-1 - - TRBV7-9 CASSLTGSYYTEAFF TGTGCCAGCAGCTTAACAGGGTCTTACTACACTGAAGCTTTCTTT